The rows below give T cell receptor beta chains drawn from one sample of a study of identical twins. TCRdb re-called the 5' RACE reads with MiXCR, one entry per CDR3 protein. The sample includes 570,000 or so distinct CDR3 sequences, more than 9% seen only once; the top ten take roughly 3%. The sample also formed part of further work on yellow fever vaccine responses in identical twins.

Sequencing was done on a sample of PBMCs. These receptors were collected from a woman younger than 30 in good health. CDR3s include the opening cysteine and the closing phenylalanine or tryptophan. A D gene is named only where the DNA matches it firmly. Size values are once, few and many counts, or a class for expanded clones, and some rows have none.

V: TRBV19; size: .; D: .; J: TRBJ2-7; CDR3: CASSIDLAPSYEQYF; DNA: TGTGCCAGTAGTATAGACCTAGCGCCCTCCTACGAGCAGTACTTC
V: TRBV11-1; size: .; D: .; J: TRBJ2-1; CDR3: CASSLEGFVGSDISPYNEQFF; DNA: TGTGCCAGCAGCTTAGAGGGGTTTGTCGGCTCCGATATTTCCCCTTACAATGAGCAGTTCTTC
V: TRBV28; size: .; D: .; J: TRBJ2-1; CDR3: CASTETYYNEQFF; DNA: TGTGCCAGCACGGAGACATACTACAATGAGCAGTTCTTC
V: TRBV2; size: few; D: .; J: TRBJ2-2; CDR3: CASIFPYTGELFF; DNA: TGTGCCAGCATCTTTCCCTACACCGGGGAGCTGTTTTTT
V: TRBV20-1; size: .; D: TRBD2; J: TRBJ2-1; CDR3: CSAITSGIHNEQFF; DNA: TGCAGTGCTATCACCAGCGGGATCCACAATGAGCAGTTCTTC
V: TRBV6-5; size: few; D: .; J: TRBJ2-7; CDR3: CASSSRKYEQYF; DNA: TGTGCCAGCAGTTCCCGCAAGTACGAGCAGTACTTC
V: TRBV5-1; size: few; D: TRBD1; J: TRBJ1-6; CDR3: CASSSSPGQTNSPLHF; DNA: TGCGCCAGCAGCTCGTCACCGGGACAGACAAATTCACCCCTCCACTTT
V: TRBV6-1; size: many; D: .; J: TRBJ1-4; CDR3: CASSRQTTNEKLFF; DNA: TGTGCCAGCAGTAGACAGACCACTAATGAAAAACTGTTTTTT
V: TRBV15; size: .; D: .; J: TRBJ2-5; CDR3: CATSRNPGILETQYF; DNA: TGTGCCACCAGCAGGAACCCAGGGATCCTGGAGACCCAGTACTTC
V: TRBV30; size: few; D: .; J: TRBJ2-7; CDR3: CAANVGSYEQYF; DNA: TGTGCCGCGAACGTAGGCTCCTACGAGCAGTACTTC
V: TRBV7-2; size: .; D: .; J: TRBJ2-5; CDR3: CASGPAGPQETQYF; DNA: TGTGCCAGCGGACCGGCAGGGCCCCAAGAGACCCAGTACTTC
V: TRBV7-2; size: few; D: TRBD2; J: TRBJ2-3; CDR3: CASSLTSGGGDTQYF; DNA: TGTGCCAGCAGCCTCACTAGCGGGGGGGGAGATACGCAGTATTTT
V: TRBV24-1; size: .; D: .; J: TRBJ2-3; CDR3: CATSAGLGFTDTQYF; DNA: TGTGCCACCAGTGCAGGTTTGGGGTTCACAGATACGCAGTATTTT
V: TRBV4-1; size: .; D: .; J: TRBJ2-1; CDR3: CASSQVTGGLNNEQFF; DNA: TGCGCCAGCAGCCAAGTAACGGGGGGCCTTAACAATGAGCAGTTCTTC
V: TRBV6-2/TRBV6-3; size: few; D: .; J: TRBJ2-2; CDR3: CASSYSLRATAGELFF; DNA: TGTGCCAGCAGTTACTCGCTCAGGGCCACCGCCGGGGAGCTGTTTTTT
V: TRBV12-3/TRBV12-4; size: .; D: .; J: TRBJ1-2; CDR3: CASSPPILGYGYTF; DNA: TGTGCCAGCAGCCCCCCAATACTGGGGTATGGCTACACCTTC
V: TRBV20-1; size: many; D: TRBD1; J: TRBJ2-7; CDR3: CSARVGTGVSTSYEQYF; DNA: TGCAGTGCTAGAGTCGGGACAGGGGTTTCGACGTCCTACGAGCAGTACTTC
V: TRBV5-1; size: .; D: .; J: TRBJ2-2; CDR3: CASSITVSGELFF; DNA: TGCGCCAGCAGTATTACCGTGTCCGGGGAGCTGTTTTTT
V: TRBV7-2; size: few; D: TRBD1; J: TRBJ1-4; CDR3: CASSSGQRNEKLFF; DNA: TGTGCCAGCAGCTCGGGACAGAGGAATGAAAAACTGTTTTTT
V: TRBV2; size: few; D: .; J: TRBJ1-1; CDR3: CASIFQASLAEAFF; DNA: TGTGCCAGCATATTCCAGGCGTCGTTGGCTGAAGCTTTCTTT
V: TRBV20-1; size: many; D: .; J: TRBJ2-1; CDR3: CSARFSSSYNEQFF; DNA: TGCAGTGCTAGATTCAGTAGCTCCTACAATGAGCAGTTCTTC
V: TRBV29-1; size: few; D: .; J: TRBJ2-1; CDR3: CSVRSNNEQFF; DNA: TGCAGCGTCCGAAGCAACAATGAGCAGTTCTTC
V: TRBV24-1; size: .; D: TRBD1; J: TRBJ2-2; CDR3: CATSDRDRMNTGELFF; DNA: TGTGCCACCAGTGATCGGGACAGGATGAACACCGGGGAGCTGTTTTTT
V: TRBV7-8; size: .; D: .; J: TRBJ2-2; CDR3: CASSLVLGGATGELFF; DNA: TGTGCCAGCAGCTTAGTCTTAGGGGGTGCTACCGGGGAGCTGTTTTTT
V: TRBV12-5; size: .; D: TRBD2; J: TRBJ2-2; CDR3: CASGLVRGTGTSGRFNTGELFF; DNA: TGTGCTAGTGGTTTGGTACGAGGAACCGGGACTAGCGGGAGGTTCAACACCGGGGAGCTGTTTTTT
V: TRBV28; size: .; D: TRBD1; J: TRBJ2-5; CDR3: CASSRPTGQETQYF; DNA: TGTGCCAGCAGCCGCCCGACAGGGCAAGAGACCCAGTACTTC
V: TRBV20-1; size: many; D: TRBD1; J: TRBJ1-2; CDR3: CSATIRQGYYGYTF; DNA: TGCAGTGCCACCATCCGACAGGGGTACTATGGCTACACCTTC
V: TRBV27; size: .; D: .; J: TRBJ2-7; CDR3: CASSLKGVGFYEQYF; DNA: TGTGCCAGCAGTTTAAAGGGGGTAGGGTTCTACGAGCAGTACTTC
V: TRBV5-1; size: .; D: TRBD2; J: TRBJ2-3; CDR3: CASSWTSGAPDTQYF; DNA: TGCGCCAGCAGCTGGACTAGCGGGGCCCCGGATACGCAGTATTTT
V: TRBV20-1; size: few; D: .; J: TRBJ2-1; CDR3: CSAIAEWAYNEQFF; DNA: TGCAGTGCTATAGCGGAGTGGGCCTACAATGAGCAGTTCTTC
V: TRBV7-2; size: many; D: TRBD2; J: TRBJ2-3; CDR3: CASSPSALAGAVDTQYF; DNA: TGTGCCAGCAGCCCCTCGGCCCTAGCGGGAGCTGTAGATACGCAGTATTTT
V: TRBV6-1; size: .; D: .; J: TRBJ2-5; CDR3: CASSDEVGQETQYF; DNA: TGTGCCAGCAGTGACGAAGTAGGGCAAGAGACCCAGTACTTC
V: TRBV5-1; size: many; D: .; J: TRBJ1-2; CDR3: CASSANPQGRDGYTF; DNA: TGCGCCAGCAGCGCAAATCCACAGGGTCGGGATGGCTACACCTTC
V: TRBV27; size: many; D: .; J: TRBJ2-1; CDR3: CASSSPMAPQFF; DNA: TGTGCCAGCAGTTCCCCCATGGCCCCCCAGTTCTTC
V: TRBV6-5; size: .; D: TRBD2; J: TRBJ2-2; CDR3: CASSSGLAGVFGTGELFF; DNA: TGTGCCAGCAGTTCGGGACTAGCGGGAGTATTTGGTACCGGGGAGCTGTTTTTT
V: TRBV27; size: many; D: .; J: TRBJ2-7; CDR3: CASSRTLTAYEQYF; DNA: TGTGCCAGCAGTAGGACCTTAACGGCCTACGAGCAGTACTTC
V: TRBV20-1; size: few; D: TRBD2; J: TRBJ2-1; CDR3: CSARDDEAGEYNEQFF; DNA: TGCAGTGCTAGAGACGACGAAGCGGGAGAATACAATGAGCAGTTCTTC
V: TRBV12-3/TRBV12-4; size: many; D: .; J: TRBJ1-5; CDR3: CASSFVGAAQPQHF; DNA: TGTGCCAGCAGTTTTGTGGGGGCCGCCCAGCCCCAGCATTTT
V: TRBV11-2; size: few; D: TRBD2; J: TRBJ2-3; CDR3: CASSKGTSVDTQYF; DNA: TGTGCCAGCAGCAAAGGGACTAGCGTAGATACGCAGTATTTT
V: TRBV7-2; size: many; D: TRBD1; J: TRBJ2-2; CDR3: CASSSDRFNTGELFF; DNA: TGTGCCAGCAGCTCGGACAGGTTTAACACCGGGGAGCTGTTTTTT
V: TRBV14; size: few; D: .; J: TRBJ1-2; CDR3: CASSQAHTSNYGYTF; DNA: TGTGCCAGCAGCCAAGCTCACACATCTAACTATGGCTACACCTTC
V: TRBV20-1; size: .; D: TRBD2; J: TRBJ2-1; CDR3: CSATERGGIIDEQFF; DNA: TGCAGTGCTACCGAGCGGGGGGGTATTATCGATGAGCAGTTCTTC
V: TRBV7-2; size: .; D: .; J: TRBJ2-5; CDR3: CASTQQETQYF; DNA: TGTGCCAGCACCCAACAAGAGACCCAGTACTTC
V: TRBV3-1; size: many; D: TRBD2; J: TRBJ2-1; CDR3: CASSQLADEQFF; DNA: TGTGCCAGCAGCCAACTAGCGGATGAGCAGTTCTTC
V: TRBV20-1; size: .; D: TRBD2; J: TRBJ2-5; CDR3: CSASTSDVGTQYF; DNA: TGCAGTGCTAGTACTAGCGACGTTGGGACCCAGTACTTC
V: TRBV5-1; size: few; D: .; J: TRBJ2-1; CDR3: CASSLNIDNEQFF; DNA: TGCGCCAGCAGCTTAAACATTGACAATGAGCAGTTCTTC
V: TRBV6-1; size: many; D: TRBD2; J: TRBJ2-1; CDR3: CASRTSVSYNEQFF; DNA: TGTGCCAGCAGGACTAGCGTCTCCTACAATGAGCAGTTCTTC
V: TRBV9; size: few; D: .; J: TRBJ1-4; CDR3: CASSAGGMANEKLFF; DNA: TGTGCCAGCAGCGCCGGGGGGATGGCTAATGAAAAACTGTTTTTT
V: TRBV10-3; size: few; D: .; J: TRBJ2-7; CDR3: CAIRSHVPDEQYF; DNA: TGTGCCATCAGGAGCCACGTGCCTGACGAGCAGTACTTC
V: TRBV7-9; size: few; D: .; J: TRBJ2-4; CDR3: CASSLAASTLAKNIQYF; DNA: TGTGCCAGCAGCTTAGCGGCTTCAACACTAGCCAAAAACATTCAGTACTTC
V: TRBV5-6; size: many; D: .; J: TRBJ2-5; CDR3: CASSLVHEGSETQYF; DNA: TGTGCCAGCAGCTTGGTGCACGAAGGAAGTGAGACCCAGTACTTC
V: TRBV5-1; size: .; D: TRBD1; J: TRBJ2-2; CDR3: CATKGQLPSNTGELFF; DNA: TGCGCCACCAAGGGACAGCTGCCTTCGAACACCGGGGAGCTGTTTTTT
V: TRBV7-6; size: few; D: TRBD1; J: TRBJ2-3; CDR3: CASSLGGQGAATDTQYF; DNA: TGTGCCAGCAGCTTAGGCGGACAGGGGGCAGCCACAGATACGCAGTATTTT